This T cell receptor (beta chain) derives from a study of blood T cell repertoires in COVID-19. Unmatched junction bases numbered 4, after V lost 9 bases and J lost 2 bases. CDR1 and CDR2 (germline): ENHRY, SYGVKD. This CDR3 spans 14 amino acids. The Seattle site enrolled patients during active infection and followed them longitudinally. Per the original methods: Estimated nucleated cell counts came from reference gene primer amplification. TCRdb's copy holds only in-frame clones and misses some; the assay was immunoSEQ multiplex PCR. D and trimming were read from the DNA, whereas the V and J calls and clone size are those reported in that table. The data contain some 350,000 clones, roughly 90% of them singletons.

The receptor was isolated from a woman younger than 45 with COVID-19, enrolled during active disease. Specimen: peripheral blood. V and J are TRBV10-3 and TRBJ2-3, with 11 bases matching TRBD2. The DNA for the CDR3 is TGTGCCATTAGCGGGAGGGCCGACACAGATACGCAGTATTTT. It yields the protein CAISGRADTDTQYF.